The rows below give T cell receptor beta chains drawn from one sample of a study of regulatory T cells in long-lasting Graves disease. TCRdb redid the calling of the multiplex PCR reads with MiXCR, one entry per CDR3 protein. The sample has about 520,000 distinct CDR3 sequences, approximately 12% seen once. These data are also associated with another study on T cells in Graves' hyperthyroidism and ophthalmopathy.

Sequences were derived from peripheral blood mononuclear cells (PBMCs), sampled at new diagnosis, from a patient treated with antithyroid drugs. These receptor sequences come from a woman younger than 45 with Graves disease. Each CDR3 is given with its conserved first and last residue. A D gene is named only where the DNA matches it firmly. Only part of the rows carry a size: once, few, many, or a class if the clone is expanded.

size,V,D,J,DNA,CDR3
few,TRBV10-3,.,TRBJ2-6,TGTGCCATCATGGATGTTTATGGGGCCAACGTCCTGACTTTC,CAIMDVYGANVLTF
many,TRBV6-1,TRBD1,TRBJ2-7,TGTGCCAGCAGTCCTAAGGACAGGGGGGAGCAGTACTTC,CASSPKDRGEQYF
many,TRBV6-1,.,TRBJ1-1,TGTGCCAGCACCGCTCTGATTACAGGAGAGTTGGTGAACACTGAAGCTTTCTTT,CASTALITGELVNTEAFF
.,TRBV5-1,.,TRBJ1-5,TGCGCCAGCAGCTTGGCCCGTCAGGAGGGCAATCAGCCCCAGCATTTT,CASSLARQEGNQPQHF
few,TRBV7-9,TRBD1,TRBJ2-7,TGTGCCAGCAGCTTTTGGGGGACAGGGGGCGGATACGAGCAGTACTTC,CASSFWGTGGGYEQYF
many,TRBV2,.,TRBJ1-5,TGTGCCAGCAGTGAAGCGGTGGCACTACTCCAGCATTTT,CASSEAVALLQHF
many,TRBV30,TRBD1,TRBJ1-2,TGTGCCTGGAAAGGGGGCAATGGCTACACCTTC,CAWKGGNGYTF
.,TRBV30,.,TRBJ2-7,TGTGCCTGGAGTCGGGGGCCCCCCTACGAGCAGTACTTC,CAWSRGPPYEQYF
many,TRBV7-2,.,TRBJ1-1,TGTGCCAGCAGCTTAGCTGGGACGAACACTGAAGCTTTCTTT,CASSLAGTNTEAFF
many,TRBV20-1,TRBD1,TRBJ2-7,TGCAGTGCTTCCCGGGACAGCTCCTACGAGCAGTACTTC,CSASRDSSYEQYF
many,TRBV7-9,.,TRBJ1-2,TGTGCCAGCAGCCCCGGGACCATCCTGCTGCTAAACTATGGCTACACCTTC,CASSPGTILLLNYGYTF
many,TRBV11-2,.,TRBJ2-7,TGTGCCAGCAGCATCCCGGGACTCGAAGTCTACGAGCAGTACTTC,CASSIPGLEVYEQYF
many,TRBV11-2,.,TRBJ2-7,TGTGCCAGCAGCTTAGGCGAACTAGGGCAAGCGTACTTC,CASSLGELGQAYF
.,TRBV20-1,.,TRBJ1-5,TGCAGTGCTACGCAGGGACCCAGTGCGACCCAGCATTTT,CSATQGPSATQHF
many,TRBV28,.,TRBJ1-5,TGTGCCAGCAGGGAAAGCAATCAGCCCCAGCATTTT,CASRESNQPQHF
many,TRBV7-8,TRBD2,TRBJ2-1,TGTGCCAGCAGCTCACGAATTTCACTAGCGACGTACAATGAGCAGTTCTTC,CASSSRISLATYNEQFF
many,TRBV2,.,TRBJ1-1,TGTGCCAGCAAGAACCTTGGGGGGTCAGCTTTCTTT,CASKNLGGSAFF
.,TRBV10-2,.,TRBJ2-7,TGCGCCAGCAGTGAGGCATGGGGGGACAACGAGCAGTACTTC,CASSEAWGDNEQYF
many,TRBV7-2,TRBD1,TRBJ2-5,TGTGCCAGCAGCTTAGAAGTCCGGGACAGGTCGCAAGAGACCCAGTACTTC,CASSLEVRDRSQETQYF
.,TRBV6-2/TRBV6-3,.,TRBJ1-5,TGTGCCAGCAGTTATAGTATGGGGCAGGCGGATCAGCCCCAGCATTTT,CASSYSMGQADQPQHF
.,TRBV19,TRBD1,TRBJ1-2,TGTGCCAGTACCGATCCCGGGACAGGGAGGAATGGCTACACCTTC,CASTDPGTGRNGYTF
many,TRBV12-3/TRBV12-4,TRBD1,TRBJ2-5,TGTGCCAGCACTAACAGGGGGCAAGAGACCCAGTACTTC,CASTNRGQETQYF
many,TRBV7-8,.,TRBJ2-7,TGTGCCAGCAGCTTATACTCTCTCGAGCAGTACTTC,CASSLYSLEQYF
few,TRBV7-8,.,TRBJ2-2,TGTGCCAGCAGTCGGGATTCCACCGGGGAGCTGTTTTTT,CASSRDSTGELFF
many,TRBV4-3,.,TRBJ1-1,TGCGCCAGCAGCCAAGGGACCCACAAGGTGGTGAACACTGAAGCTTTCTTT,CASSQGTHKVVNTEAFF
many,TRBV6-2/TRBV6-3,.,TRBJ2-6,TGTGCCAGCAGTTACACCGCTGGTAGGGGGAGGGTTGGCTCTGGGGCCAACGTCCTGACTTTC,CASSYTAGRGRVGSGANVLTF
many,TRBV11-3,.,TRBJ2-1,TGTGCCAGCAGTCAAGGGGTCCGGACTGAGCAGTTCTTC,CASSQGVRTEQFF
.,TRBV9,.,TRBJ2-3,TGTGCCAGCAGCGCCGGGGCGAGCCTCGGTTGGCAGTATTTT,CASSAGASLGWQYF
few,TRBV6-1,TRBD1,TRBJ2-7,TGTGCCAGCAGGCCTAATCTACAGGGGCGCTCTTACGAGCAGTACTTC,CASRPNLQGRSYEQYF
many,TRBV12-3/TRBV12-4,TRBD1,TRBJ2-1,TGTGCCAGCAGTGCACTGGGACAGGGTGTCAATGAGCAGTTCTTC,CASSALGQGVNEQFF
.,TRBV7-9,.,TRBJ2-1,TGTGCCAGCAGCTGGTCCGGGGAAGAGTTCTTC,CASSWSGEEFF
.,TRBV4-3,TRBD1,TRBJ2-1,TGCGCCGGCAGCCAAGAGGACAGGGTAGACAGATACAAACCAAATGAGCAGTTCTTC,CAGSQEDRVDRYKPNEQFF
.,TRBV10-2,.,TRBJ2-7,TGCGCCAGCAAAACAGGGAACTACGAGCAGTACTTC,CASKTGNYEQYF
many,TRBV11-2,.,TRBJ2-3,TGTGCCAGCAGCTTAGATTGGGACTTAAACACAGATACGCAGTATTTT,CASSLDWDLNTDTQYF
many,TRBV2,TRBD2,TRBJ2-7,TGTGCCAGCTGGGATCGGCGGGAGAGCTACGAGCAGTACTTC,CASWDRRESYEQYF
few,TRBV20-1,.,TRBJ2-7,TGCAGTGCTAGAGAGACAGAGGGCTACGAGCAGTACTTC,CSARETEGYEQYF
few,TRBV19,TRBD1,TRBJ2-7,TGTGCCAGTAGTATAGCGGGGACAGCCTACGAGCAGTACTTC,CASSIAGTAYEQYF
many,TRBV10-2,TRBD1,TRBJ2-7,TGCGCCAGCAGCCGTACCGGGACAGGGACGATTTTCTCCTACGAGCAGTACTTC,CASSRTGTGTIFSYEQYF
many,TRBV28,.,TRBJ1-1,TGTGCCAGCAGTTTAGCGGGGGCTCGGATGAACACTGAAGCTTTCTTT,CASSLAGARMNTEAFF
.,TRBV6-1,.,TRBJ1-5,TGTGCCAGCAGCTCCCCACTTCACTTCAGGGCTGGGTTAGGAAGCAATCAGCCCCAGCATTTT,CASSSPLHFRAGLGSNQPQHF
few,TRBV6-2/TRBV6-3,.,TRBJ1-1,TGTGCCAGCAGTTACTTCGGCGGAGGGTGGGGCAACACTGAAGCTTTCTTT,CASSYFGGGWGNTEAFF
.,TRBV5-1,.,TRBJ1-3,TGCGCCAGCAGCTTCGACAGTAACTCTGGAAACACCATATATTTT,CASSFDSNSGNTIYF
.,TRBV12-3/TRBV12-4,.,TRBJ1-5,TGTGCCAGCAGTTTTCAAGATCAGCCCCAGCATTTT,CASSFQDQPQHF
few,TRBV19,TRBD1,TRBJ2-1,TGTGCCAGTAGTACCCTGGACAGGGAAGAGAGTGAGCAGTTCTTC,CASSTLDREESEQFF
.,TRBV9,.,TRBJ2-3,TGTGCCAGCAGCGTAGATGTCCATAAGGGAAAAGATACGCAGTATTTT,CASSVDVHKGKDTQYF
few,TRBV29-1,.,TRBJ1-2,TGCAGCGCCACGGTGGGGGACTATGGCTACACCTTC,CSATVGDYGYTF
many,TRBV28,.,TRBJ1-1,TGTGCCAGCAGTAACCAAGTGAACACTGAAGCTTTCTTT,CASSNQVNTEAFF
.,TRBV7-3,.,TRBJ2-2,TGTGCCAGCAGCTTAGGGGGAATCAACGGGGAGCTGTTTTTT,CASSLGGINGELFF
many,TRBV28,.,TRBJ2-1,TGTGCCAGCAGCCGCAGGAGCGGCTACAATGAGCAGTTCTTC,CASSRRSGYNEQFF
few,TRBV6-5,.,TRBJ2-3,TGTGCCAGCAGTTACTCGACTGGGGTTAGCACAGATACGCAGTATTTT,CASSYSTGVSTDTQYF
.,TRBV29-1,.,TRBJ1-1,TGCAGCGTTTCAGGGGAGGGCACTGAAGCTTTCTTT,CSVSGEGTEAFF
many,TRBV6-2/TRBV6-3,.,TRBJ2-6,TGTGCCAGCAGTTACTTGGGGGTCTCTGGGGCCAACGTCCTGACTTTC,CASSYLGVSGANVLTF
many,TRBV28,TRBD1,TRBJ1-4,TGTGCCAGCAGTTTCCCAGGGGGTGCAACTAATGAAAAACTGTTTTTT,CASSFPGGATNEKLFF
few,TRBV13,.,TRBJ2-1,TGTGCCAGCAGCCGTCTGGAGGGAGGGGGGCCTTACAATGAGCAGTTCTTC,CASSRLEGGGPYNEQFF
many,TRBV14,.,TRBJ2-1,TGTGCCAGCAGCCAAGATCGTAGGGAGTTCTTC,CASSQDRREFF
many,TRBV27,.,TRBJ2-1,TGTGCCAGCAGTTTTATTATGCGATCTTCCTACAATGAGCAGTTCTTC,CASSFIMRSSYNEQFF
many,TRBV12-3/TRBV12-4,.,TRBJ1-2,TGTGCCAGCAGTCCCCGGGCGGGCCTAAACTATGGCTACACCTTC,CASSPRAGLNYGYTF
many,TRBV20-1,.,TRBJ1-1,TGCAGTGCTACACCTAAGGGGTTGAACACTGAAGCTTTCTTT,CSATPKGLNTEAFF